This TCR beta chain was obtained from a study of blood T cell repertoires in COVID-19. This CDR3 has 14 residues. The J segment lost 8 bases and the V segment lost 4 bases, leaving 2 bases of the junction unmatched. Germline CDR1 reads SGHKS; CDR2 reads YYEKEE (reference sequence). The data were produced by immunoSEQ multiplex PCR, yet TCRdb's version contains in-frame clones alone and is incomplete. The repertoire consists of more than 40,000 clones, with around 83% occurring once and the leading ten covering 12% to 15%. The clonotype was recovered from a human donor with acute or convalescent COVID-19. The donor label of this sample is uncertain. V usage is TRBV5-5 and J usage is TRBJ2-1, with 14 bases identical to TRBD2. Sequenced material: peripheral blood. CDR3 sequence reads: CASSVGLAGDEQFF. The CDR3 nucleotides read TGTGCCAGCAGCGTGGGACTAGCGGGGGATGAGCAGTTCTTC.